There are a few counts of the clone carrying this T cell receptor beta chain. Antigen: not known. Trimming took off 1 base at V and 0 bases at J, with 13 bases between the two ends. This CDR3 is built from 16 residues. Germline CDR1 SGHNT, CDR2 YENEEA. During its preparation, the TCRbeta library received unique molecular identifiers. Each CDR3 protein is one row after TCRdb ran MiXCR on the PCR reads. Of a few hundred thousand distinct CDR3 sequences listed, roughly 8.2% are singletons. This record belongs to a study of T-cell reconstitution after alpha-beta-depleted transplantation in children. Findings and limits, study-wide: Hyperexpanded clones declined; after one year, newly produced T cells mostly supplied diversity.

This specimen consisted of peripheral blood, obtained 360 days after TCRalphabeta/CD19-depleted stem cell transplant. V is TRBV11-3 and J is TRBJ2-7; D may correspond to TRBD1 or TRBD2 (6 bases each). The sequence was obtained from a female patient aged 2 to 10 who had a stem cell transplant for Fanconi anemia, so the T cells may come from the graft donor. The CDR3 DNA reads as TGTGCCAGCAGCTTAGGTACGGGGGCGAACTCCTACGAGCAGTACTTC. Translating it yields CASSLGTGANSYEQYF.